This TCR beta chain stems from a study of cytomegalovirus exposure and HLA in healthy donors. Remarks on this clone: As yet, its antigen is unknown.

Study-level results: With further analysis later on, most CMV-associated TCR beta chains appeared HLA-restricted. Immune exposure information comprised only CMV serostatus.

The length of the CDR3 is 13 residues. Primers: 60 Vbeta forward and 13 Jbeta reverse. TCRdb's copy holds only in-frame clones and misses some; the assay was immunoSEQ multiplex PCR. The sample carries under 200,000 clones, around 80% recorded once. Sequencing was carried out using PBMCs. This rearrangement joins TRBV12-2 to TRBJ2-5; the table's D call, TRBD1, was not checked against the DNA. TRBV12-2 is a pseudogene locus. The sequence was collected from a woman between 18 and 29 years old in good health and CMV-seronegative. CDR3 coding DNA: TGTGCAAGTCGCTTAGAGGGGCAAGAGACCCAGTACTTC. Translation gives CASRLEGQETQYF.